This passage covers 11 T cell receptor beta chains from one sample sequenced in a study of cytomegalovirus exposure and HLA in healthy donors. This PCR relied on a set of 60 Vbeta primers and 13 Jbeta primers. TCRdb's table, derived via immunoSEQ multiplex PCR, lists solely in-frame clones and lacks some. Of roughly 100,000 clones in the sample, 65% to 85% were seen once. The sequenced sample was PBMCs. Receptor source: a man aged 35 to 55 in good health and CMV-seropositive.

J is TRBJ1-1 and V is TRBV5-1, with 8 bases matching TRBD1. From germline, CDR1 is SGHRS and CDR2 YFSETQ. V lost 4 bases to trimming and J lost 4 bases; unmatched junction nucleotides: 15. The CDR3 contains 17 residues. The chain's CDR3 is CASSLALGQAISTEAFF. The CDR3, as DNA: TGCGCCAGCAGCCTAGCCCTGGGACAGGCTATATCCACTGAAGCTTTCTTT.

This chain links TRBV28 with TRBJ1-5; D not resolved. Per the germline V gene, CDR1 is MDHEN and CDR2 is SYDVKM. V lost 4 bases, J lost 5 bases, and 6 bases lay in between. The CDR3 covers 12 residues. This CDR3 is CASSWPHQPQHF. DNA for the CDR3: TGTGCCAGCAGTTGGCCCCATCAGCCCCAGCATTTT.

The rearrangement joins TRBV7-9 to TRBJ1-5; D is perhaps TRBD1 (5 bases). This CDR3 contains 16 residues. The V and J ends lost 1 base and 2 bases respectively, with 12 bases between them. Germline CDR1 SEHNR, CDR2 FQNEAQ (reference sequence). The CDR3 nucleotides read TGTGCCAGCAGCTTAGGACCGGAACAGGGCAATCAGCCCCAGCATTTT. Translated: CASSLGPEQGNQPQHF.

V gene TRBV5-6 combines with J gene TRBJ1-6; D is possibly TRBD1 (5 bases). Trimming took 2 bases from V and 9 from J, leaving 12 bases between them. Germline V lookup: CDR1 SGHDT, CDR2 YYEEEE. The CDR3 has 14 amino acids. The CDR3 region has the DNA TGTGCCAGCAGCTTTGTTTGGGGCGGTTCACCCCTCCACTTT. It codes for CASSFVWGGSPLHF.

The CDR3 DNA follows: TGCGCCAGCAGCCAAGTAGACAGGGACAATCAGCCCCAGCATTTT. It codes for CASSQVDRDNQPQHF. The chain is built from TRBV4-1 and TRBJ1-5; 7 positions agree with TRBD1. V lost 1 base, J lost 3 bases, and 3 bases stayed unmatched. CDR3 length: 15 amino acids. From germline, CDR1 is MGHRA and CDR2 YSYEKL.

The CDR3 sequence: CASSLGGAANTGELFF. DNA of the CDR3: TGTGCCAGCAGCTTGGGCGGGGCTGCGAACACCGGGGAGCTGTTTTTT. The chain couples TRBV5-8 to TRBJ2-2, with a possible D match to TRBD2 (6 bases). Trimming left V 0 bases short and J 0 bases short, with 9 bases between. The CDR3 covers 16 residues. Germline V gene sequence: CDR1 SGHTS, CDR2 YDEGEE.

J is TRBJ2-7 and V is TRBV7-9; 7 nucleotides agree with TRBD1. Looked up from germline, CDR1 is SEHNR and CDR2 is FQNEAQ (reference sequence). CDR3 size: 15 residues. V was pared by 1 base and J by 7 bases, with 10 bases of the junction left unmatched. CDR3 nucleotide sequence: TGTGCCAGCAGCTTAGGACAGGGAGCAACTGGTGAGCAGTACTTC. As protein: CASSLGQGATGEQYF.

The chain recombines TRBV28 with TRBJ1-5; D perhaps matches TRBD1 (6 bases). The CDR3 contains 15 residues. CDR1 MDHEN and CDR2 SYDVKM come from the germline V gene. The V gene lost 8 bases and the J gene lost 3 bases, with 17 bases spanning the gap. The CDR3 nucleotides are TGTGCCAGCCGGGCCCAGGACAGAGACAATCAGCCCCAGCATTTT. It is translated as CASRAQDRDNQPQHF.

CDR3 bases: TGTGCCAGCAGCTTAGATAAGACTAGCGGGGGAAGAAAGCTGTTTTTT. It encodes CASSLDKTSGGRKLFF. The rearrangement joins TRBV11-2 to TRBJ2-2, with 12 bases lining up with TRBD2. The germline V gene encodes CDR1 SGHAT and CDR2 FQNNGV. Trimming removed 0 bases from V and 12 bases from J; junction bases left unmatched: 8. This CDR3 has 16 amino acids. The variable domain in full, with the rest retrieved from reference TRBV11-2 and TRBJ2-2, is EAGVAQSPRYKIIEKRQSVAFWCNPISGHATLYWYQQILGQGPKLLIQFQNNGVVDDSQLPKDRFSAERLKGVDSTLKIQPAKLEDSAVYLCASSLDKTSGGRKLFFGEGSRLTVL.

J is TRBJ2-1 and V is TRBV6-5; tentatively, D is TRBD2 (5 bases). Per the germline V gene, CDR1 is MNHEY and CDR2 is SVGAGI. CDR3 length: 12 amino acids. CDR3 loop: CASRGSYNEQFF. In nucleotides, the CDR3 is TGTGCATCTCGGGGCTCCTACAATGAGCAGTTCTTC.

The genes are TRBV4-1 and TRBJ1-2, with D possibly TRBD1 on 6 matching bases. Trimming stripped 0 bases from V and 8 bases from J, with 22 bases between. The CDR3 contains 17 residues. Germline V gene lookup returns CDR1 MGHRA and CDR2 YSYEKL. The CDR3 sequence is CASSQDSVGGPPAGYTF. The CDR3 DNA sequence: TGCGCCAGCAGCCAAGATAGCGTCGGGGGGCCGCCGGCAGGCTACACCTTC.